This TCR beta chain was profiled in a study of identifying expanded T cells in peripheral blood. Findings and limits, study-wide: Approximately two-week clone count variance significantly increased as total template count grew.

Measured with immunoSEQ multiplex PCR; TCRdb has only the in-frame clones, and not every one. The sample lists about 97,000 clones; 87% were seen once. About this clone: Its cognate antigen is unknown.

CDR3 length: 15 amino acids. The germline V gene encodes CDR1 SGHVS and CDR2 FQNEAQ. V was clipped by 1 base and J by 0 bases, with 10 bases between them. During the collection period, no donor immune events like infections were recorded. The clonotype was recovered from a person between 18 and 70 years old in good health. The genes are TRBV7-8 and TRBJ2-7; D unclear. The sequencing sample was made of blood. Here the CDR3 DNA reads TGTGCCAGCAGCTTAGAACGGCCTAGCTCCTACGAGCAGTACTTC. It is translated as CASSLERPSSYEQYF.